Below are 12 T cell receptor beta chains sequenced from a single sample in a study of T cell responses to AZD1222 COVID-19 vaccine. Method: immunoSEQ multiplex PCR; TCRdb's copy keeps in-frame clones and lacks some. This table has fewer than 200,000 clones, 80% to 95% appearing once. This material consisted of peripheral blood, taken on day 0 of AZD1222 vaccination. These receptors originate from an adult in good health.

The V gene is TRBV18, the J gene TRBJ1-5; no clear D gene. This CDR3 is built from 13 residues. Trimming pared 3 bases from V and 4 bases from J, leaving 7 bases between. Looked up from germline, CDR1 is KGHSH and CDR2 is LQKENI. DNA of the CDR3: TGTGCCAGCTCACCTTCAGAAAATCAGCCCCAGCATTTT. Translated, it gives CASSPSENQPQHF. Full variable domain (outside the CDR3, taken from reference TRBV18 and TRBJ1-5): NAGVMQNPRHLVRRRGQEARLRCSPMKGHSHVYWYRQLPEEGLKFMVYLQKENIIDESGMPKERFSAEFPKEGPSILRIQQVVRGDSAAYFCASSPSENQPQHFGDGTRLSIL.

The chain uses TRBV3-1 (or the pseudogene TRBV3-2) and TRBJ2-2; D unresolved. This CDR3 region has 11 residues. Germline CDR1 LGHDT, CDR2 YNNKEL (reference sequence). The V gene lost 4 bases and the J gene lost 7 bases, with 4 bases spanning the gap. CDR3 residues: CASSRGGELFF. CDR3 nucleotide sequence: TGTGCCAGCAGCCGGGGCGGGGAGCTGTTTTTT.

The J gene is TRBJ2-5, the V gene TRBV3-1 (or the pseudogene TRBV3-2), with 7 nucleotides matching TRBD2. CDR3 size: 15 residues. Germline CDR1 LGHDT, CDR2 YNNKEL (reference sequence). V was clipped by 6 bases and J by 4 bases; unmatched bases: 11. The CDR3 nucleotides are TGTGCCAGCAGAATGAGCGGGGTAGGACTAGAGACCCAGTACTTC. This codes for CASRMSGVGLETQYF.

V usage is TRBV5-1 and J usage is TRBJ2-1; TRBD2 agrees at 11 bases. The CDR3 is made up of 16 amino acids. Per germline, CDR1 SGHRS and CDR2 YFSETQ. V shed 1 base and J 13 bases; nucleotides not matched to a gene: 13. Written as DNA, the CDR3 is TGCGCCAGCAGCTTGTTATTACTTGAGACTAGCGGGGAACAGTTCTTC. This codes for CASSLLLLETSGEQFF.

The rearrangement uses TRBV5-1 and TRBJ2-3; 8 bases agree with TRBD1. V lost 4 bases and J lost 4; bases outside the gene matches: 5. This CDR3 comprises 14 residues. CDR1 SGHRS and CDR2 YFSETQ come from the germline V gene. The CDR3 nucleotides read TGCGCCAGCAGCACGAGGACAGGGCCAGATACGCAGTATTTT. It specifies CASSTRTGPDTQYF. Variable domain in full (rest from reference TRBV5-1 and TRBJ2-3): KAGVTQTPRYLIKTRGQQVTLSCSPISGHRSVSWYQQTPGQGLQFLFEYFSETQRNKGNFPGRFSGRQFSNSRSEMNVSTLELGDSALYLCASSTRTGPDTQYFGPGTRLTVL.

The chain combines TRBV4-1 with TRBJ2-1; TRBD2 matches at 15 bases. CDR3 length: 20 amino acids. Trimming at V came to 2 bases and at J to 5 bases, leaving 13 bases not matched to a gene. Germline V lookup: CDR1 MGHRA, CDR2 YSYEKL. In nucleotides, the CDR3 is TGCGCCAGCAGCCAACCAGGACTAGCGGGAGGGCATCGAAGAAACAATGAGCAGTTCTTC. Translating it yields CASSQPGLAGGHRRNNEQFF.

This rearrangement joins TRBV7-9 to TRBJ2-4, with TRBD2 identical over 8 bases. The CDR3 is made up of 16 amino acids. CDR1 is SEHNR and CDR2 is FQNEAQ in the germline V gene (reference sequence). The V segment lost 5 bases and the J segment 4 bases; nucleotides outside the gene matches: 10. DNA of the CDR3: TGTGCCAGCAGCCCCGGGGGGGGCGGAATAAAAAACATTCAGTACTTC. It encodes CASSPGGGGIKNIQYF.

V usage is TRBV10-3 and J usage is TRBJ2-7; 8 nucleotides match TRBD1. Germline trimming cut 4 bases from V and 6 bases from J; bases unmatched to any gene: 8. This CDR3 is 14 amino acids long. Germline CDR1 ENHRY, CDR2 SYGVKD. CDR3 residues: CAISVGTGRGEQYF. The CDR3 DNA reads TGTGCCATCAGTGTTGGGACAGGAAGAGGCGAGCAGTACTTC.

The chain is built from TRBV3-1 (or the pseudogene TRBV3-2) and TRBJ2-4; D gene unclear. Trimming pared 1 base from V and 0 bases from J, leaving 7 bases between. CDR3 length: 15 amino acids. Germline assignment: CDR1 LGHDT and CDR2 YNNKEL (reference sequence). For the CDR3, the DNA is TGTGCCAGCAGCCAAGCTGGCGTAGCCAAAAACATTCAGTACTTC. It translates to CASSQAGVAKNIQYF.

The CDR3 DNA reads TGTGCCAGCAGCTTAGATGGGACAGGAAAAAACATTCAGTACTTC. Translating gives CASSLDGTGKNIQYF. The chain employs TRBV11-3 and TRBJ2-4; 8 nucleotides line up with TRBD1. The CDR3 is 15 amino acids. CDR1 and CDR2 from the germline V gene are SGHNT and YENEEA. With 0 bases clipped from V and 4 bases from J, the junction kept 2 bases outside the gene matches.

The chain links TRBV19 to TRBJ1-1, with TRBD1 identical over 9 bases. The trim removed 4 bases at V and 2 bases at J, leaving 14 bases unmatched. The CDR3 runs 18 residues. CDR1 is LNHDA, CDR2 SQIVND, per germline (reference sequence). In DNA form, the CDR3 reads TGTGCCAGTAGTACCGGACAGGGGACCTCCGGGATAAACACTGAAGCTTTCTTT. Encoded protein: CASSTGQGTSGINTEAFF.

The J gene is TRBJ2-5, the V gene TRBV7-9, with TRBD1 identical over 7 bases. The CDR3 spans 14 residues. CDR1 and CDR2 from the germline V gene are SEHNR and FQNEAQ (reference sequence). V was pared by 3 bases and J by 2 bases, with 3 bases of the junction left unmatched. CDR3 coding DNA: TGTGCCAGCAGCTTCTTGACAGGGCAAGAGACCCAGTACTTC. Encoded protein: CASSFLTGQETQYF.